The subject of this entry is one T cell receptor beta chain. Its antigen is unknown. This sample is part of a study of cytomegalovirus exposure and HLA in healthy donors. Study-wide context: Later, an analysis reported that the 120 or so validation repertoires had used the same platform as the 550 to 750 first-cohort repertoires.

Study-wide points: There were about 160 TCR beta chains listed as cytomegalovirus-associated. According to a subsequent analysis, TCR clusters from the first cohort were inclined to appear together in the 120 or so validation repertoires.

Clones were read by immunoSEQ multiplex PCR, and TCRdb kept only the in-frame ones, dropping some. The data contain about 78,000 clones, 95% to 97% of them singletons. The donors were members of the validation cohort, which comprised about 130 subjects and was separate from the first cohort of about 700 subjects. Trimming cost V 2 bases and J 10 bases; bases outside gene matches: 8. The CDR3 has 14 amino acids. Germline CDR1 and CDR2: SGDLS and YYNGEE. The chain links TRBV9 to TRBJ1-4; 7 nucleotides match TRBD1. Material: PBMCs. This receptor was obtained from a man in his late teens or twenties in good health and CMV-seropositive. The CDR3 nucleotides read TGTGCCAGCAGCGTCCACAGGGGAGATGGAAAACTGTTTTTT. The encoded protein is CASSVHRGDGKLFF. Variable domain in full (rest from reference TRBV9 and TRBJ1-4): DSGVTQTPKHLITATGQRVTLRCSPRSGDLSVYWYQQSLDQGLQFLIQYYNGEERAKGNILERFSAQQFPDLHSELNLSSLELGDSALYFCASSVHRGDGKLFFGSGTQLSVL.